A single sample gave rise to the 20 T cell receptor beta chains below, sequenced in a study of neurological immune-mediated disorders. In TCRdb, the 5' RACE reads were re-called with MiXCR into one record per CDR3 protein. The data hold roughly 60,000 distinct CDR3 sequences, with about 10% observed a single time. Time point noted: longitudinal time-point 2. The sequenced material came from PBMCs. All receptors come from a man aged 30 to 39 in good health.

This clonotype has at least ten counts. V usage is TRBV7-2 and J usage is TRBJ2-1, with TRBD2 identical over 11 bases. From germline, CDR1 is SGHTA and CDR2 FQGNSA. With 5 bases clipped from V and 5 bases from J, the junction kept 8 bases outside the gene matches. The CDR3 runs 16 residues. The CDR3 sequence is CASSHHRGLADNEQFF. DNA for the CDR3: TGTGCCAGCAGCCATCATCGGGGACTAGCGGACAATGAGCAGTTCTTC.

J is TRBJ2-3 and V is TRBV5-1; the match to TRBD2 covers 8 bases. The CDR3 runs to 18 residues. Germline CDR1 reads SGHRS; CDR2 reads YFSETQ. The J segment lost 3 bases and the V segment lost 0 bases, leaving 12 bases of the junction unmatched. The CDR3 reads CASSLGATGTRRTDTQYF. In DNA, the CDR3 is TGCGCCAGCAGCTTGGGAGCAACCGGGACTAGGAGGACAGATACGCAGTATTTT.

This clonotype was seen many times. The chain joins TRBV5-1 to TRBJ2-7; perhaps TRBD2 as D (6 bases). CDR1 is SGHRS, CDR2 YFSETQ, per germline. CDR3 length: 15 amino acids. Trimming removed 4 bases at V and 1 base at J, with 15 bases between. The CDR3 DNA reads as TGCGCCAGCAGCCGCTCCGGGGGAGCGTCCTACGAGCAGTACTTC. It yields the protein CASSRSGGASYEQYF.

In the case of this clonotype: Just one base apart from a much larger clone, this may be a read error. The chain carries TRBV20-1 and TRBJ2-7; 11 bases line up with TRBD2. The CDR3 is made up of 15 amino acids. Germline V gives CDR1 DFQATT, CDR2 SNEGSKA (reference sequence). The DNA of the CDR3 is TGCATTGCTCCAAACTTAAGACTAGCGGGATTGGAGCAGTACTTC. Protein sequence: CIAPNLRLAGLEQYF.

The chain couples TRBV6-1 to TRBJ2-7; 7 bases agree with TRBD2. The CDR3 runs to 13 residues. V lost 9 bases, J lost 0 bases, and 5 bases stayed unmatched. Germline CDR1 and CDR2: MNHNS and SASEGT. CDR3 in amino acids: CASRWEGSYEQYF. In DNA, the CDR3 is TGTGCCAGTCGCTGGGAGGGCTCCTACGAGCAGTACTTC.

In regard to this clonotype: The junction departs from germline at one end; a sequencing error may be responsible. V is TRBV20-1 and J is TRBJ1-2, with D hard to call. Germline values: CDR1 DFQATT, CDR2 SNEGSKA (reference sequence). The CDR3 has 13 residues. The CDR3 here is CSARYRTRYGYTF. The CDR3 DNA follows: TGCAGTGCTAGATATCGAACGCGCTATGGTTACACCTTC.

Comment on this clonotype: A much more abundant neighbour one base away suggests this may be a read error. This sequence joins TRBV6-1 and TRBJ2-7, with 7 bases identical to TRBD2. With 2 bases clipped from V and 11 bases from J, the junction kept 9 bases outside the gene matches. The CDR3 totals 13 residues. Germline V gene lookup returns CDR1 MNHNS and CDR2 SASEGT. CDR3 amino acids: CASSEIGTMIEYF. The CDR3 DNA sequence: TGTGCCAGCAGTGAAATAGGGACTATGATAGAGTACTTC.

This clonotype was seen a handful of times. The gene calls are TRBV28 and TRBJ2-7; 11 bases fit TRBD1. The CDR3 runs to 15 residues. V lost 5 bases, J lost 1 base, and 4 bases stayed unmatched. Looked up from germline, CDR1 is MDHEN and CDR2 is SYDVKM. In nucleotides, the CDR3 is TGTGCCAGCAGTCAATGGGACAGGGGGTCCTACGAGCAGTACTTC. It encodes CASSQWDRGSYEQYF.

This chain joins TRBV7-8 and TRBJ2-7, with no clear D. CDR1 is SGHVS and CDR2 is FQNEAQ in the germline V gene. CDR3 length equals 12 residues. V lost 5 bases, J lost 5 bases, and 10 bases lay in between. CDR3 amino acids: CASSGYNDEQYF. The CDR3 nucleotides are TGTGCCAGCAGCGGGTACAACGACGAGCAGTACTTC.

This clonotype showed up many times. The chain has TRBV29-1 and TRBJ1-3; D remains ambiguous. This CDR3 has 12 amino acids. In germline, CDR1 is SQVTM, CDR2 ANQGSEA. Deletions cut 7 bases from V and 0 bases from J, with 7 bases between. The DNA for the CDR3 is TGCAGCGCCGGAAACTCTGGAAACACCATATATTTT. Its translation: CSAGNSGNTIYF.

The sample holds many counts of this clonotype. This chain joins TRBV18 and TRBJ1-2; 9 bases fit TRBD1. The V and J ends lost 5 bases and 4 bases, in that order; junction bases with no gene match: 5. CDR3 length equals 14 residues. In germline, CDR1 is KGHSH, CDR2 LQKENI. The CDR3, as DNA: TGTGCCAGCTCAAGGGACAGGGCGGCCTATGGCTACACCTTC. Translation gives CASSRDRAAYGYTF.

The sample holds a few counts of this clonotype. The chain employs TRBV5-6 and TRBJ2-2; TRBD1 agrees at 8 bases. Germline CDR1 SGHDT, CDR2 YYEEEE. The CDR3 is 15 residues long. Trimming removed 2 bases from V and 4 bases from J; junction bases left unmatched: 4. CDR3 sequence reads: CASSFAGQGTGELFF. The CDR3 nucleotides read TGTGCCAGCAGCTTCGCCGGACAGGGCACCGGGGAGCTGTTTTTT.

Regarding this clonotype: A much more abundant neighbour one base away suggests this may be a read error. This chain connects TRBV5-5 to TRBJ2-1, with D perhaps matching TRBD2 (6 bases). From germline, CDR1 is SGHKS and CDR2 YYEKEE (reference sequence). The CDR3 has 13 amino acids. V was clipped by 3 bases and J by 9 bases, with 13 bases between them. CDR3 protein: CASSWDPEGEQFF. Written as DNA, the CDR3 is TGTGCCAGCAGCTGGGACCCGGAGGGTGAGCAGTTCTTC.

The V gene is TRBV30, the J gene TRBJ1-2; D is perhaps TRBD1 (6 bases). The V gene's germline CDR1 is GTSNPN and CDR2 SVGIG (reference sequence). This CDR3 has 15 residues. Trimming shortened V by 5 bases and J by 8 bases, and 24 bases separated the two germline ends. CDR3 DNA sequence: TGTGCCTGGGCACTTCAGGGGTCGGTGGGGGTCGGCTACACCTTC. It encodes CAWALQGSVGVGYTF.

This clonotype has a handful of counts. The chain has TRBV11-2 and TRBJ2-3; 9 positions match TRBD1. Germline V lookup: CDR1 SGHAT, CDR2 FQNNGV. Unmatched junction bases numbered 11, after V lost 5 bases and J lost 5 bases. The CDR3 length is 16 residues. The CDR3 sequence is CASSALGTGSGDTQYF. CDR3 nucleotides: TGTGCCAGCAGCGCACTTGGGACAGGGAGTGGAGATACGCAGTATTTT.

The J gene is TRBJ1-4, the V gene TRBV18, with D tentatively TRBD1 (6 bases). Looked up from germline, CDR1 is KGHSH and CDR2 is LQKENI. The CDR3 runs to 15 residues. The V end was cut by 3 bases, the J end by 8 bases, with 16 bases between. This CDR3 is CASSPSRDMGEKLFF. CDR3 sequence (DNA): TGTGCCAGCTCACCGTCCCGGGACATGGGCGAAAAACTGTTTTTT.

This clonotype occurred many times. The rearrangement joins TRBV10-3 to TRBJ1-5; no firm D call. Between the trimmed V and J ends, which lost 2 bases and 8 bases, there was a span of 10 bases. This CDR3 is 13 amino acids long. Germline values: CDR1 ENHRY, CDR2 SYGVKD. CDR3 region: CAISERKEEPQHF. In DNA form, the CDR3 reads TGTGCCATCAGTGAGCGAAAAGAGGAGCCCCAGCATTTT.

This clonotype was seen only a few times. The rearrangement joins TRBV6-6 to TRBJ2-5, with TRBD2 as a possible D gene (5 bases). Germline lookup yields CDR1 MNHNY and CDR2 SVGAGI (reference sequence). This CDR3 is 15 amino acids long. Between the trimmed V and J ends, which lost 2 bases and 4 bases, there was a span of 14 bases. The CDR3 DNA is TGTGCCAGCAGTTACGGGCTGCCCGCGGGAGAGACCCAGTACTTC. Translation gives CASSYGLPAGETQYF.

This clonotype was observed many times. CDR3 protein: CSLIGGGLGDTQYF. The DNA for the CDR3 is TGCAGCCTTATAGGGGGGGGCCTTGGAGATACGCAGTATTTT. J is TRBJ2-3 and V is TRBV29-1; TRBD2 might be the D (7 bases). The CDR3 has 14 residues. Looked up from germline, CDR1 is SQVTM and CDR2 is ANQGSEA. The V end was cut by 8 bases, the J end by 5 bases, with 20 bases between.

The table lists this clonotype with many counts. V is TRBV5-1 and J is TRBJ2-7, with TRBD2 matching 10 bases. The CDR3 runs 14 residues. V dropped 8 bases and J dropped 6; count of bases not matched to a gene: 11. The germline V gene encodes CDR1 SGHRS and CDR2 YFSETQ. The CDR3 is CASGLAAGPREQYF. CDR3 nucleotides: TGCGCCAGTGGACTAGCGGCAGGCCCGCGCGAGCAGTACTTC.